This TCR beta chain was sequenced for a study of beta chain features in type 1 diabetes. Turning to the study itself: The patient and healthy donor groups were comparable for age, gender and cell yields.

Using CD45RO/CCR7/CD25/CD127/CD95/CD27, CD4+ naive, central memory, regulatory and stem cell-like memory cells were sorted. With respect to this clone: Its antigen is still unknown.

Study findings and constraints: Patients showed naive, central memory and Treg TCRB repertoires that appeared more similar than those of healthy donors. Among type 1 diabetes patients, VDJ junctions had fewer insertions and more deletions.

Every isolated RNA sample was fully reverse transcribed, so sequencing captured expressed TCRB transcripts. Clones were read by immunoSEQ multiplex PCR, and TCRdb kept only the in-frame ones, dropping some. The data show hundreds of thousands of clones, with about 16% seen just once and about 0.087% held by the top ten. Germline V gene lookup returns CDR1 MDHEN and CDR2 SYDVKM. The V and J ends lost 2 bases and 5 bases respectively, with 18 bases between them. The CDR3 sequence is 16 residues long. This receptor was obtained from a man between 18 and 29 years old in good health. The V gene is TRBV28, the J gene TRBJ1-1; weak D call: TRBD1 (5 bases). Material: naive CD4+ T cells from blood. The CDR3 loop is CASSLRGVRKKTEAFF. CDR3 sequence (DNA): TGTGCCAGCAGTTTACGAGGGGTGAGGAAGAAAACTGAAGCTTTCTTT.